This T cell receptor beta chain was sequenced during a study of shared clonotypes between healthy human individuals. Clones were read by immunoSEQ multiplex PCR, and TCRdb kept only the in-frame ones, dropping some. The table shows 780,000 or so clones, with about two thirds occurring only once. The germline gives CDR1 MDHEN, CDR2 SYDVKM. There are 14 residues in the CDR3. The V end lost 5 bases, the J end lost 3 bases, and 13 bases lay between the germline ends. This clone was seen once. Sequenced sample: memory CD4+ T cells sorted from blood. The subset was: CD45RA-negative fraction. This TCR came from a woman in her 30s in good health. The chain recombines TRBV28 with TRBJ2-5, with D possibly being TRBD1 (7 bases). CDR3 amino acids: CASSGAGGKETQYF. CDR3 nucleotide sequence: TGTGCCAGCAGTGGCGCAGGGGGGAAAGAGACCCAGTACTTC.